This TCR beta chain was captured in a study of response to subunit inactivated influenza vaccine. Deletions cut 2 bases from V and 7 bases from J, with 18 bases between. CDR3 length equals 15 residues. Germline V CDR1 and CDR2: SGHVS, FNYEAQ. TCRdb analysed the RT-PCR reads with MiXCR anew, one entry per CDR3 protein. The table records roughly 190,000 distinct CDR3 sequences, approximately 12% of them present only once. The same data also went into a second study, on T cells expressing NK-cell markers. That paper notes: TCR beta libraries carry UMIs added by 5'RACE template switching. Sequenced donors, eight in total, included seven who were HCMV-seropositive and one who was seronegative. An anti-gamma-delta TCR antibody confined sorting to alpha-beta TCR T cells across several of the experiments. Clarity on HCMV specificity was lacking for the expanded NKG2C+ T cell clones.

The V and J genes are TRBV7-6 and TRBJ2-7; D possibly corresponds to TRBD2 (5 bases). Material: CD8+ T cells sorted from PBMCs, obtained approximately 13 days after vaccination. The TCR comes from a man aged 50 to 59 who received an inactivated influenza vaccine. CDR3 region: CASSLMPGKQEEQYF. In nucleotides, the CDR3 is TGTGCCAGCAGCTTAATGCCGGGAAAGCAGGAGGAGCAGTACTTC.